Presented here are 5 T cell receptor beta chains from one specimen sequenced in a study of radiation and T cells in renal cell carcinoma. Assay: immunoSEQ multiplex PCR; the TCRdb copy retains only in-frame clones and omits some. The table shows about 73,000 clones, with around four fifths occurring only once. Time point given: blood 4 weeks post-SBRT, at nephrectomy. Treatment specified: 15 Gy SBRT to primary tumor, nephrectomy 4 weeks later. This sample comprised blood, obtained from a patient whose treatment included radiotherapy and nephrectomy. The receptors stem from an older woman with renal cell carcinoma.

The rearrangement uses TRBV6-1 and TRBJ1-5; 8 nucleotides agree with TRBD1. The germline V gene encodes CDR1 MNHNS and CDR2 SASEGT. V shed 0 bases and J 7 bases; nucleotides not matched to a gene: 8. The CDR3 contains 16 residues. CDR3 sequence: CASSEARQGAGQPQHF. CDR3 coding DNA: TGTGCCAGCAGTGAAGCTCGTCAGGGGGCCGGGCAGCCCCAGCATTTT.

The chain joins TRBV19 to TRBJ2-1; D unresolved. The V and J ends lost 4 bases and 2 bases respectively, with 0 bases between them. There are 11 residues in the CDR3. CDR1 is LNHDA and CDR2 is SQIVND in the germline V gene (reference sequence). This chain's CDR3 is CASSTYNEQFF. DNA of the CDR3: TGTGCCAGTAGTACCTACAATGAGCAGTTCTTC.

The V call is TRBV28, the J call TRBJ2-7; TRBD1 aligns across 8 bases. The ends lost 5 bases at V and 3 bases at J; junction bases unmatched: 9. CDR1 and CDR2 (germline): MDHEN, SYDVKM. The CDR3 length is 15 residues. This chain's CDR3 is CASSPPRTGFYEQYF. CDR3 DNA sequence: TGTGCCAGCAGTCCCCCAAGGACAGGGTTCTACGAGCAGTACTTC.

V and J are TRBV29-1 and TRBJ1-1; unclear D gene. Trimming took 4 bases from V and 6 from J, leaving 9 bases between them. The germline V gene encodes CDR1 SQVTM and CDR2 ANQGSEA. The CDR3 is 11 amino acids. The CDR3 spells CSVVGGAEAFF. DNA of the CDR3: TGCAGCGTTGTCGGCGGGGCTGAAGCTTTCTTT.

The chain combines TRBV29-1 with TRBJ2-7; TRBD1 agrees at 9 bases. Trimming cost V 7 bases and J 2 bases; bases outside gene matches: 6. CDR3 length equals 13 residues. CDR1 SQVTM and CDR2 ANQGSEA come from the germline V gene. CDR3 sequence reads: CSDPGQGTYEQYF. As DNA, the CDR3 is TGCAGCGACCCGGGACAGGGAACCTACGAGCAGTACTTC.